This T cell receptor beta chain was sequenced in a study of T cell changes during pregnancy in multiple sclerosis. Repertoires were generated with immunoSEQ multiplex PCR, while TCRdb's copy carries only in-frame clones and drops some. The sample has about 52,000 clones, 85% to 95% seen once. Per germline, CDR1 LNHDA and CDR2 SQIVND (reference sequence). There are 17 residues in the CDR3. With 3 bases clipped from V and 1 base from J, the junction kept 5 bases outside the gene matches. The material was CD4+ T cells from peripheral blood mononuclear cells, obtained in the third trimester of pregnancy. The chain is built from TRBV19 and TRBJ2-1; 11 nucleotides agree with TRBD2. The receptor comes from a female donor with multiple sclerosis, enrolled in a pregnancy study. The CDR3 loop is CASSILAGGFSYNEQFF. The DNA of the CDR3 is TGTGCCAGTAGTATTTTAGCGGGGGGGTTTTCCTACAATGAGCAGTTCTTC.